This TCR beta chain was captured in a study of blood T cell repertoires in COVID-19. The wider study: Specimens from acute and convalescent COVID-19 originated in the United States, Italy and Spain. PBMCs, B-cell-depleted T cells, or T cells were the source of the cDNA or gDNA that made up the material.

CDR1 SGHRS and CDR2 YFSETQ come from the germline V gene. The CDR3 runs 15 residues. Trimming removed 1 base at V and 8 bases at J, with 16 bases between. Original handling: Nucleated cell counts were estimated from reference gene primer amplification. Sequencing used immunoSEQ multiplex PCR; TCRdb keeps in-frame clones, though not all of them. D and trimming come from the DNA, and the V and J calls and clone size come from that table. The data show about 270,000 clones, with around 86% seen just once and around 1.6% held by the top ten. Input material: peripheral blood. The chain recombines TRBV5-1 with TRBJ2-1; TRBD2 might be the D (6 bases). The sequence came from a woman in her sixties who had recovered from COVID-19. CDR3 loop: CASSLSPGVVDEQFF. The CDR3 DNA reads TGCGCCAGCAGCTTGTCTCCGGGGGTCGTCGATGAGCAGTTCTTC.